This T cell receptor beta chain stems from a study of monozygotic twins with inflammatory bowel disease. The CDR3 is 12 residues long. Germline CDR1 reads MNHEY; CDR2 reads SMNVEV (reference sequence). Notes on this clonotype: Its antigen is not known.

TCRdb derives one entry per CDR3 protein from the 5' RACE reads, leaving out DNA. This sample's clone table lists a few hundred thousand distinct CDR3 sequences. Study-level results: Against healthy co-twins, IBD patients had lower TCRbeta diversity (measured by inverse Simpson). Possibly because of limited power, concordant and discordant twins showed no difference in repertoire similarity. Background noise in patient repertoires may stem from differing immunosuppressive treatments. Fewer shared clonotypes with others were found in IBD patients than in healthy twins, especially with disease activity.

The sequence was collected from a human donor with ulcerative colitis or Crohn's disease, or a healthy co-twin of an affected twin (not recorded which). The sequenced sample consisted of blood. J is TRBJ2-7 and V is TRBV27. CDR3 sequence reads: CASKSGAYEQYF.